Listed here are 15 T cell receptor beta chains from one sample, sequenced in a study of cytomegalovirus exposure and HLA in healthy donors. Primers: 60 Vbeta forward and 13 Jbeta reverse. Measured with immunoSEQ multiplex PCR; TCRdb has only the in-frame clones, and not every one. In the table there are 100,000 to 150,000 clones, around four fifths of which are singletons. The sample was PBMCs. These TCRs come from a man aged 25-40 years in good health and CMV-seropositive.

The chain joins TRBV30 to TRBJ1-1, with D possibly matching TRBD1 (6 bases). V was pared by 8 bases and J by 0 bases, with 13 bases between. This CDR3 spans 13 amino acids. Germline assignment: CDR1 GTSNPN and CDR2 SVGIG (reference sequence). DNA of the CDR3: TGTGCCCGGCGCGGGGGCATGAACACTGAAGCTTTCTTT. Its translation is CARRGGMNTEAFF.

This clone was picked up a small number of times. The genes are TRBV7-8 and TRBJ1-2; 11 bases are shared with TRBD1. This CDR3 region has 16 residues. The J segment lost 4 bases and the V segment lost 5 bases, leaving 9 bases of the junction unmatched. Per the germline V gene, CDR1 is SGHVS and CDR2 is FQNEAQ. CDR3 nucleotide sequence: TGTGCCAGCAGCCCTGGGACAGGGGGAATACTCTATGGCTACACCTTC. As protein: CASSPGTGGILYGYTF.

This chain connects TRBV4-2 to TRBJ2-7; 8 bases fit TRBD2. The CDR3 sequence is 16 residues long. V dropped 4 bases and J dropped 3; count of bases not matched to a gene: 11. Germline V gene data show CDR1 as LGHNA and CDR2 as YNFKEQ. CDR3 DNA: TGTGCCAGCAGCCCCCGGGAGGGGGGAATACGCTACGAGCAGTACTTC. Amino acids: CASSPREGGIRYEQYF.

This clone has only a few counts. CDR3 in DNA: TGTGCCAGCAGTTTCTTCAGACAGGGTCGGAGGGGCCGCCTGTTTTTT. As protein: CASSFFRQGRRGRLFF. The chain combines TRBV28 with TRBJ2-2; tentatively, D is TRBD1 (7 bases). The ends were cut back, 3 bases at V and 14 bases at J, with 25 bases in the middle. The germline V gene has CDR1 MDHEN and CDR2 SYDVKM. The CDR3 extends over 16 amino acids. Full variable domain (outside the CDR3, taken from reference TRBV28 and TRBJ2-2): DVKVTQSSRYLVKRTGEKVFLECVQDMDHENMFWYRQDPGLGLRLIYFSYDVKMKEKGDIPEGYSVSREKKERFSLILESASTNQTSMYLCASSFFRQGRRGRLFFGEGSRLTVL.

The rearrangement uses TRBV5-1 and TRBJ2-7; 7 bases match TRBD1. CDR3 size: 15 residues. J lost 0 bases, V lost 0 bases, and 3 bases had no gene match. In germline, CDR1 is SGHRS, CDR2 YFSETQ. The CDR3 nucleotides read TGCGCCAGCAGCTTGGCCAGGGACAGCTCCTACGAGCAGTACTTC. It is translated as CASSLARDSSYEQYF.

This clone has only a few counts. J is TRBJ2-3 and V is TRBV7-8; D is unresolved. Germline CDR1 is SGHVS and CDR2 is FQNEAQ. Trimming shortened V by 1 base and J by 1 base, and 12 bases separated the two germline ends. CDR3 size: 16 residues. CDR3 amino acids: CASSLESPRRTDTQYF. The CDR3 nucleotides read TGTGCCAGCAGCTTAGAGTCGCCTAGACGCACAGATACGCAGTATTTT. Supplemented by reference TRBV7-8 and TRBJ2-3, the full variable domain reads GAGVSQSPRYKVAKRGQDVALRCDPISGHVSLFWYQQALGQGPEFLTYFQNEAQLDKSGLPSDRFFAERPEGSVSTLKIQRTQQEDSAVYLCASSLESPRRTDTQYFGPGTRLTVL.

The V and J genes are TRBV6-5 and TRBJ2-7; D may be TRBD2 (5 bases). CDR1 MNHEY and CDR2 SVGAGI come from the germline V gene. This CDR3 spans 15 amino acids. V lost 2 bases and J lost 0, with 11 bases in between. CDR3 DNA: TGTGCCAGCAGTTACGATAGGCGGGTCTCCTACGAGCAGTACTTC. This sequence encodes CASSYDRRVSYEQYF.

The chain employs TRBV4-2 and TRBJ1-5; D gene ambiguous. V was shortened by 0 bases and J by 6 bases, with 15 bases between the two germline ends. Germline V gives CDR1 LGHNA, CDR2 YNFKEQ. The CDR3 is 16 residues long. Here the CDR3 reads CASSQEVTGRGQPQHF. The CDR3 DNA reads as TGTGCCAGCAGCCAAGAAGTTACGGGCCGGGGTCAGCCCCAGCATTTT.

The CDR3 region is CASSARTSGSLGGELFF. CDR3 sequence (DNA): TGTGCCAGCAGCGCCAGGACTAGCGGGTCATTGGGCGGGGAGCTGTTTTTT. The rearrangement uses TRBV7-9 and TRBJ2-2; the match to TRBD2 covers 11 bases. V shed 5 bases and J 7 bases; nucleotides not matched to a gene: 12. The germline V gene encodes CDR1 SEHNR and CDR2 FQNEAQ (reference sequence). There are 17 residues in the CDR3. Full variable domain (rest looked up from reference TRBV7-9 and TRBJ2-2): DTGVSQNPRHKITKRGQNVTFRCDPISEHNRLYWYRQTLGQGPEFLTYFQNEAQLEKSRLLSDRFSAERPKGSFSTLEIQRTEQGDSAMYLCASSARTSGSLGGELFFGEGSRLTVL.

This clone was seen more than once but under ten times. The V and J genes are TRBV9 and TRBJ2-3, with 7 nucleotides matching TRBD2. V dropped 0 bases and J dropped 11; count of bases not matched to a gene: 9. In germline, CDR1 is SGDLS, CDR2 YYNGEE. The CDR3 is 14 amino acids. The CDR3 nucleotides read TGTGCCAGCAGCGTAGAGGGTAGCGGGTCTAGGCAGTATTTT. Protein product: CASSVEGSGSRQYF.

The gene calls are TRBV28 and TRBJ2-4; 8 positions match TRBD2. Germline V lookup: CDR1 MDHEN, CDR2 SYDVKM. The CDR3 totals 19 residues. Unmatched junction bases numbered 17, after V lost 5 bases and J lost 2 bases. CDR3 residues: CASSLVVGGRLLSKNIQYF. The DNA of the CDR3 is TGTGCCAGCAGTCTAGTAGTCGGCGGGAGGTTGTTATCCAAAAACATTCAGTACTTC.

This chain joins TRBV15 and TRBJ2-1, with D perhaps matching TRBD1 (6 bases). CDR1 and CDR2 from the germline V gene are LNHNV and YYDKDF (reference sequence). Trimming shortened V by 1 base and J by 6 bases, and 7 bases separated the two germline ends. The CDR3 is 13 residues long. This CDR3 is CATSRVRGNEQFF. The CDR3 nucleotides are TGTGCCACCAGCAGAGTCAGGGGCAATGAGCAGTTCTTC.

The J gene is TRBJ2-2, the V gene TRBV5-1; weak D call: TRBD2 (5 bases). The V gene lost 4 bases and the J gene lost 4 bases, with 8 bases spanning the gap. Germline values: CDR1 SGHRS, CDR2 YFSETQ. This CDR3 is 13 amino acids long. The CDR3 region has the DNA TGCGCCAGCAGCCACGGGGTCACCGGGGAGCTGTTTTTT. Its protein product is CASSHGVTGELFF.

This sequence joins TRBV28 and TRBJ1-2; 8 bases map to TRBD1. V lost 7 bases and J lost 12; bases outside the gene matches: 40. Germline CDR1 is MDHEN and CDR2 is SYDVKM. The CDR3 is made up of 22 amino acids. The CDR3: CASTLHPSLFTNTGGRSMADTF. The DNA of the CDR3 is TGTGCCAGCACTCTACACCCCAGCCTCTTTACAAACACAGGGGGGAGATCTATGGCAGACACCTTC.

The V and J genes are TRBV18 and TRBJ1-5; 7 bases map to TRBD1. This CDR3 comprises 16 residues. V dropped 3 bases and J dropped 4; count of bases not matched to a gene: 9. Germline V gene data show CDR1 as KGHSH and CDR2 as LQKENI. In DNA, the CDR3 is TGTGCCAGCTCACCGGGGGCAGGGGGGAAGAATCAGCCCCAGCATTTT. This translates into CASSPGAGGKNQPQHF.